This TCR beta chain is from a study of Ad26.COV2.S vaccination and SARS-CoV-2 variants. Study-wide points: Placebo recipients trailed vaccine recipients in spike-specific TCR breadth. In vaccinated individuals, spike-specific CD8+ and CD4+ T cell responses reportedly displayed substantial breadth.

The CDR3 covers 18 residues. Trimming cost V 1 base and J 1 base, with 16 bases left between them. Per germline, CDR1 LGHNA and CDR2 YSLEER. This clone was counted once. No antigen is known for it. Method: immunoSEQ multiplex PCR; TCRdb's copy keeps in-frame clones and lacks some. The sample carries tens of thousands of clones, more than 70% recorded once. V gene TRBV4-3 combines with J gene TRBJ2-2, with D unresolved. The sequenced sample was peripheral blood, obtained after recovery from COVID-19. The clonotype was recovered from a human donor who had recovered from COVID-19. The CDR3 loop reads CASSQGPSGLGNTGELFF. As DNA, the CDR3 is TGCGCCAGCAGCCAAGGGCCTTCGGGTTTAGGGAACACCGGGGAGCTGTTTTTT.